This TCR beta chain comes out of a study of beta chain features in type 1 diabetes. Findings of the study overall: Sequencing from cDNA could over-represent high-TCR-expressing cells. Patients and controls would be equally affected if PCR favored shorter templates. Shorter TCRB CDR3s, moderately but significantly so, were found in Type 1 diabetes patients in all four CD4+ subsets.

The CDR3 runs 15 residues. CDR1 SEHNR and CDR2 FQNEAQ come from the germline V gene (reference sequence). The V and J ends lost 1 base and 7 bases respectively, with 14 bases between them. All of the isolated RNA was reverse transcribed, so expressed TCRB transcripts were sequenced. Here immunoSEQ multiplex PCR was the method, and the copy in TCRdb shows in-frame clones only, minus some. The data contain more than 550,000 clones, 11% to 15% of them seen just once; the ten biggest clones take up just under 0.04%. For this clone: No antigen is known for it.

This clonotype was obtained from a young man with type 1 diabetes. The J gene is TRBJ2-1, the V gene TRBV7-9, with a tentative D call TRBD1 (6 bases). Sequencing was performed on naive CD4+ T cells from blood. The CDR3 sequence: CASSLGWTDGNEQFF. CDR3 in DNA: TGTGCCAGCAGCTTAGGGTGGACAGACGGGAATGAGCAGTTCTTC.